This passage covers 25 T cell receptor beta chains from one sample sequenced in a study of blood T cell repertoires in COVID-19. The protocol was immunoSEQ multiplex PCR, while the TCRdb copy is restricted to in-frame clones and leaves out a portion. The repertoire holds some 290,000 clones, with approximately 91% as singletons. The specimen was peripheral blood. All receptors come from a woman aged 25 to 39 with COVID-19, enrolled during active disease.

CDR3 residues: CASSDRDRGNYEQYF. The CDR3 nucleotides are TGTGCCAGCAGCGACCGGGACAGGGGGAACTACGAGCAGTACTTC. V and J are TRBV11-1 and TRBJ2-7; 11 bases are a match to TRBD1. Germline V gene lookup returns CDR1 SGHAT and CDR2 FQDESV (reference sequence). The ends lost 5 bases at V and 3 bases at J; junction bases unmatched: 6. The CDR3 is 15 amino acids.

The rearrangement uses TRBV4-2 and TRBJ2-2; 15 positions match TRBD2. The junction had 2 bases not matched to a gene; V was cut back by 0 bases and J by 6 bases. CDR1 is LGHNA, CDR2 YNFKEQ, per germline. The CDR3 length is 17 residues. The CDR3 bases are TGTGCCAGCAGCCAAGAGTGGACTAGCGGGAGGGCCGGGGAGCTGTTTTTT. Protein sequence: CASSQEWTSGRAGELFF.

V gene TRBV28 combines with J gene TRBJ2-7; 7 bases are a match to TRBD2. The trim removed 5 bases at V and 4 bases at J, leaving 11 bases unmatched. In germline, CDR1 is MDHEN, CDR2 SYDVKM. This CDR3 has 15 amino acids. The chain's CDR3 is CASSQTASGRYEQYF. In DNA, the CDR3 is TGTGCCAGCAGTCAGACTGCTAGCGGTCGTTACGAGCAGTACTTC.

This chain uses TRBV7-9 with TRBJ2-5; D gene uncertain. The CDR3 is 14 residues long. Germline V CDR1 and CDR2: SEHNR, FQNEAQ (reference sequence). V lost 1 base to trimming and J lost 2 bases, with 8 bases between them. The CDR3 nucleotides are TGTGCCAGCAGCTTAGGTCCGGTACAAGAGACCCAGTACTTC. It encodes CASSLGPVQETQYF.

V and J are TRBV19 and TRBJ2-3; 7 bases fit TRBD2. Trimming at V came to 3 bases and at J to 1 base, leaving 7 bases not matched to a gene. Germline V gene sequence: CDR1 LNHDA, CDR2 SQIVND (reference sequence). The CDR3 covers 16 residues. In DNA form, the CDR3 reads TGTGCCAGTAGTATCCCTCCGGGAGGAGGCACAGATACGCAGTATTTT. Translation: CASSIPPGGGTDTQYF.

V gene TRBV3-1 (or the pseudogene TRBV3-2) combines with J gene TRBJ1-2; TRBD1 matches 7 bases. The CDR3 runs 14 residues. From germline, CDR1 is LGHDT and CDR2 YNNKEL (reference sequence). Trimming at V came to 3 bases and at J to 8 bases, leaving 9 bases not matched to a gene. The CDR3 sequence is CASSHQDRKRGYTF. The CDR3 bases are TGTGCCAGCAGCCACCAGGACAGGAAGCGGGGCTACACCTTC.

The chain uses TRBV18 and TRBJ1-6; 8 nucleotides agree with TRBD1. The CDR3 has 15 residues. V gave up 3 bases and J gave up 7 bases; unmatched junction bases: 5. In germline, CDR1 is KGHSH, CDR2 LQKENI. For the CDR3, the DNA is TGTGCCAGCTCACCTCAGACAGGGGAAAATTCACCCCTCCACTTT. This codes for CASSPQTGENSPLHF.

CDR3 bases: TGTGCCAGCAGCCCGTTCTGGGTAGCCACCGGGGAGCTGTTTTTT. The encoded protein is CASSPFWVATGELFF. The chain joins TRBV3-1 (or the pseudogene TRBV3-2) to TRBJ2-2; D ambiguous. CDR3 size: 15 residues. V gave up 4 bases and J gave up 4 bases, with 13 bases separating them. Germline V CDR1 and CDR2: LGHDT, YNNKEL (reference sequence).

The chain employs TRBV5-1 and TRBJ2-7; a possible D gene is TRBD1 (6 bases). Germline CDR1 and CDR2: SGHRS and YFSETQ. V lost 4 bases and J lost 0, with 14 bases in between. This CDR3 has 15 amino acids. The CDR3 loop is CASSPQGPSSYEQYF. The CDR3 DNA reads TGCGCCAGCAGCCCACAGGGCCCGTCCTCCTACGAGCAGTACTTC.

This clone was seen only once. The V and J genes are TRBV13 and TRBJ2-3; 9 bases align to TRBD2. CDR1 and CDR2 (germline): PRHDT, FYEKMQ (reference sequence). The CDR3 covers 16 residues. J lost 4 bases, V lost 0 bases, and 5 bases had no gene match. CDR3 sequence: CASSLGGGRAPDTQYF. The CDR3 nucleotides read TGTGCCAGCAGCTTAGGGGGCGGGAGGGCCCCAGATACGCAGTATTTT.

In this sample, this clone turned up once. This sequence joins TRBV5-6 and TRBJ2-5, with TRBD1 matching 7 bases. This CDR3 spans 14 amino acids. Trimming removed 0 bases from V and 7 bases from J; junction bases left unmatched: 6. CDR1 and CDR2 from the germline V gene are SGHDT and YYEEEE. The CDR3 DNA reads TGTGCCAGCAGCTTGGCACCAACAGGGGCGACCCAGTACTTC. This gives the protein CASSLAPTGATQYF.

This chain uses TRBV6-4 with TRBJ2-2; 7 bases align to TRBD2. The V gene end was trimmed by 10 bases and the J gene end by 7 bases; junction bases not matched to a gene: 12. There are 14 residues in the CDR3. Germline V gene data show CDR1 as MRHNA and CDR2 as SNTAGT. For the CDR3, the DNA is TGTGCCACACGGCAGACCGGCGGGGGCGGGGAGCTGTTTTTT. Amino acid sequence: CATRQTGGGGELFF.

The gene calls are TRBV11-2 and TRBJ2-7, with D perhaps TRBD1 (5 bases). Trimming left V 5 bases short and J 7 bases short, with 15 bases between. The CDR3 runs to 13 residues. The germline CDR1 and CDR2 sequences are SGHAT and FQNNGV. The CDR3 spells CASSQDRAREQYF. CDR3 nucleotide sequence: TGTGCCAGCAGCCAAGACAGAGCTAGGGAGCAGTACTTC.

This clone was found once. V usage is TRBV19 and J usage is TRBJ2-2; possibly TRBD2 for D (6 bases). Trimming removed 7 bases at V and 5 bases at J, with 20 bases between. Germline assignment: CDR1 LNHDA and CDR2 SQIVND (reference sequence). The CDR3 is 16 residues long. CDR3 sequence (DNA): TGTGCCAGTACCATACGGGGGAGCCTCAAGACCGGGGAGCTGTTTTTT. As protein: CASTIRGSLKTGELFF.

The chain employs TRBV5-4 and TRBJ1-2; TRBD1 matches at 8 bases. V was clipped by 5 bases and J by 3 bases; unmatched bases: 6. CDR1 is SGHNT and CDR2 is YYREEE in the germline V gene (reference sequence). This CDR3 has 14 amino acids. CDR3: CASSSPDRDYGYTF. The CDR3 bases are TGTGCCAGCAGTTCTCCGGACAGGGACTATGGCTACACCTTC.

In its sample, this clone was seen once. The chain links TRBV6-5 to TRBJ1-6; 7 positions match TRBD1. Germline V lookup: CDR1 MNHEY, CDR2 SVGAGI. CDR3 length: 13 residues. CDR3 residues: CATNRGYNSPLHF. The DNA for the CDR3 is TGTGCAACCAACAGGGGATATAATTCACCCCTCCACTTT.

This clone has a handful of counts. This chain uses TRBV10-1 with TRBJ1-4; 7 nucleotides align to TRBD1. V lost 8 bases to trimming and J lost 3 bases; unmatched junction nucleotides: 6. Germline V gives CDR1 WNHNN, CDR2 SYGVQD (reference sequence). The CDR3 sequence is 14 residues long. CDR3 DNA: TGCGCCAGCGGCACAGGGGAGGCTAATGAAAAACTGTTTTTT. Its translation: CASGTGEANEKLFF.

There are a few counts of this clone. This chain connects TRBV2 to TRBJ2-7; 12 nucleotides align to TRBD2. The CDR3 spans 15 residues. The V and J ends lost 6 bases and 1 base, in that order; junction bases with no gene match: 4. Germline V gives CDR1 SNHLY, CDR2 FYNNEI. The CDR3 is CASRAGLAGSYEQYF. DNA for the CDR3: TGTGCCAGCAGGGCCGGACTAGCGGGATCCTACGAGCAGTACTTC.

The chain employs TRBV25-1 and TRBJ1-6, with D uncertain. CDR3 length: 15 amino acids. Trimming removed 4 bases at V and 4 bases at J, with 11 bases between. Germline V gene sequence: CDR1 MGHDK, CDR2 SYGVNS. CDR3 DNA: TGTGCCAGCAGTGGACACCAACGGTATAATTCACCCCTCCACTTT. As protein: CASSGHQRYNSPLHF.

This clone was observed once. The chain joins TRBV28 to TRBJ2-7, with D possibly being TRBD2 (7 bases). Trimming took 7 bases from V and 0 from J, leaving 19 bases between them. This CDR3 region has 16 residues. CDR1 is MDHEN, CDR2 SYDVKM, per germline. CDR3 region: CASNSPGAGASYEQYF. DNA for the CDR3: TGTGCCAGCAACTCCCCGGGGGCGGGGGCCTCCTACGAGCAGTACTTC.

This clone was picked up one time. This sequence joins TRBV11-3 and TRBJ2-1; 12 nucleotides match TRBD2. The CDR3 contains 15 residues. Trimming removed 1 base from V and 5 bases from J; junction bases left unmatched: 0. The germline CDR1 and CDR2 sequences are SGHNT and YENEEA. DNA for the CDR3: TGTGCCAGCAGCTTAGGACTAGCGGGAGACAATGAGCAGTTCTTC. It is translated as CASSLGLAGDNEQFF. Full variable domain (rest looked up from reference TRBV11-3 and TRBJ2-1): EAGVVQSPRYKIIEKKQPVAFWCNPISGHNTLYWYLQNLGQGPELLIRYENEEAVDDSQLPKDRFSAERLKGVDSTLKIQPAELGDSAVYLCASSLGLAGDNEQFFGPGTRLTVL.

The V call is TRBV25-1, the J call TRBJ2-7, with 15 bases identical to TRBD2. CDR1 is MGHDK and CDR2 is SYGVNS in the germline V gene. The length of the CDR3 is 15 residues. The junction had 0 bases not matched to a gene; V was cut back by 3 bases and J by 3 bases. CDR3 in DNA: TGTGCCAGCAGTGAGGGACTAGCGGGGGGCTACGAGCAGTACTTC. Protein product: CASSEGLAGGYEQYF.

V gene TRBV7-9 combines with J gene TRBJ1-5, with TRBD1 matching over 7 bases. CDR1 is SEHNR, CDR2 FQNEAQ, per germline (reference sequence). Trimming at V came to 4 bases and at J to 0 bases, leaving 9 bases not matched to a gene. The CDR3 consists of 17 residues. The CDR3 loop reads CASSSTGQEYSNQPQHF. For the CDR3, the DNA is TGTGCCAGCAGCTCCACAGGACAGGAGTATAGCAATCAGCCCCAGCATTTT. Full variable domain (rest looked up from reference TRBV7-9 and TRBJ1-5): DTGVSQNPRHKITKRGQNVTFRCDPISEHNRLYWYRQTLGQGPEFLTYFQNEAQLEKSRLLSDRFSAERPKGSFSTLEIQRTEQGDSAMYLCASSSTGQEYSNQPQHFGDGTRLSIL.

The CDR3 DNA sequence: TGTGCCAGCAGCTTGGGGACAGGGGAAGGTCAGCCCCAGCATTTT. This codes for CASSLGTGEGQPQHF. The J gene is TRBJ1-5, the V gene TRBV7-6; 10 positions agree with TRBD1. CDR1 SGHVS and CDR2 FNYEAQ come from the germline V gene. This CDR3 spans 15 amino acids. V gave up 3 bases and J gave up 6 bases; unmatched junction bases: 5.

The chain is built from TRBV7-2 and TRBJ2-1; 12 bases fit TRBD2. With V trimmed by 5 bases and J by 7 bases, 9 bases remained unmatched. Germline V gene lookup returns CDR1 SGHTA and CDR2 FQGNSA. This CDR3 contains 16 residues. Here the CDR3 DNA reads TGTGCCAGCAGCCGTAATCTAGCGGGAGGGCCGAATGAGCAGTTCTTC. Its translation: CASSRNLAGGPNEQFF.